This TCR beta chain was recovered during a study of CD8+CD57+ T cells in acquired aplastic anemia. Study-wide findings and caveats: Patients and controls shared just under 30 CD8+ CDR3 sequences.

The CDR3 extends over 13 amino acids. Deletions cut 5 bases from V and 8 bases from J, with 12 bases between. Germline CDR1 and CDR2: SGHTA and FQGNSA. Profiling that covered TCR beta VDJ and CDR3 relied on genomic DNA as its template. Each CDR3 protein gets one entry after TCRdb re-called the reads with MiXCR. There are around 200,000 distinct CDR3 sequences in the sample; about 60% occur only once, and more than 40% lies in the top ten. Individuals selected for sequencing had exhibited CD8+CD57+ cell expansion on flow cytometry. The enrolled patients all had severe acquired aplastic anemia. Comments on this clonotype: Its specificity is not known.

The receptor's source is a human donor with aplastic anemia. The sequencing input was sorted CD4+, CD8+, or CD8+CD57+ T cells (not recorded which) from PBMCs. This chain joins TRBV7-2 and TRBJ2-2; D remains unclear. The CDR3 DNA sequence: TGTGCCAGCAGCCTCTATCCGGCGGGGGAGCTGTTTTTT. It codes for CASSLYPAGELFF. Filled out from reference TRBV7-2 and TRBJ2-2, the complete variable domain reads GAGVSQSPSNKVTEKGKDVELRCDPISGHTALYWYRQSLGQGLEFLIYFQGNSAPDKSGLPSDRFSAERTGGSVSTLTIQRTQQEDSAVYLCASSLYPAGELFFGEGSRLTVL.